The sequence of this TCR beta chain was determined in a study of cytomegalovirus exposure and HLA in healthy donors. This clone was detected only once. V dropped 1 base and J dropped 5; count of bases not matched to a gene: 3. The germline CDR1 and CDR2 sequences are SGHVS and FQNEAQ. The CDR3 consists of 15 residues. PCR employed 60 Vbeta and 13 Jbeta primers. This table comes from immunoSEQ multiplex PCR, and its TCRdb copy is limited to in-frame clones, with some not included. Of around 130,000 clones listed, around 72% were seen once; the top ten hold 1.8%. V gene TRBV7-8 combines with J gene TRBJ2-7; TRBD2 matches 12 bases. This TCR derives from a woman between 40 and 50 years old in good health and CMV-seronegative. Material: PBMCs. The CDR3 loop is CASSLGTSGENEQYF. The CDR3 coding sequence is TGTGCCAGCAGCTTAGGGACTAGCGGGGAGAACGAGCAGTACTTC.